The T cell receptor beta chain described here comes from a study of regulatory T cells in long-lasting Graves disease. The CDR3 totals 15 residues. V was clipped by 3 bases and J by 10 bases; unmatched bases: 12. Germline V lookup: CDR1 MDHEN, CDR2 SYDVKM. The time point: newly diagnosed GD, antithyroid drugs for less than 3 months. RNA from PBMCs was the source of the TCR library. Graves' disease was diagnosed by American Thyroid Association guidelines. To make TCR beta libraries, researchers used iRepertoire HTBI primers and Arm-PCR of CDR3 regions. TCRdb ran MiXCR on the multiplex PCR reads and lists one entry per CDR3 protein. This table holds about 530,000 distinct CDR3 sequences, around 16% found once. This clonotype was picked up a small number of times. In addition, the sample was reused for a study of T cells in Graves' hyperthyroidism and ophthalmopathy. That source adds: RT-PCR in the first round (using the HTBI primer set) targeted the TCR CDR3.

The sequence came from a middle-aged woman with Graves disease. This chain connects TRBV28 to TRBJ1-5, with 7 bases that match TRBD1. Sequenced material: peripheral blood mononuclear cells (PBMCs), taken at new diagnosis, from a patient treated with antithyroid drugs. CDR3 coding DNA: TGTGCCAGCAGTTTGGCGTTGGGACAGTTGGAACCCCAGCATTTT. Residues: CASSLALGQLEPQHF.